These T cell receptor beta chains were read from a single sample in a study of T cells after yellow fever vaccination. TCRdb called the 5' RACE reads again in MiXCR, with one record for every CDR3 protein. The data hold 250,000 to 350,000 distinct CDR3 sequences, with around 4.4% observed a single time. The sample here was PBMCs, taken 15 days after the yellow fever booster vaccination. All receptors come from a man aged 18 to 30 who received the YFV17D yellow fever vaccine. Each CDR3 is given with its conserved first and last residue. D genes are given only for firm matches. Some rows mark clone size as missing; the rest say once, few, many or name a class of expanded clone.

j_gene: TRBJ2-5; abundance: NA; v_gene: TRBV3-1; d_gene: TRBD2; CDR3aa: CASSQGLAGTWTQYF; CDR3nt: TGTGCCAGCAGCCAAGGACTAGCGGGGACATGGACCCAGTACTTC
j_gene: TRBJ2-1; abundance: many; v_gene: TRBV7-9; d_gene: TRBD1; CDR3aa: CASSQIGTGSLVGEQFF; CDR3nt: TGTGCCAGCAGCCAAATCGGGACAGGGTCATTGGTCGGTGAGCAGTTCTTC
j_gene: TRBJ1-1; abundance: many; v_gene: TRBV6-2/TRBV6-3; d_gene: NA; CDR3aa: CATALKTEAFF; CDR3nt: TGTGCCACCGCCTTGAAGACTGAAGCTTTCTTT
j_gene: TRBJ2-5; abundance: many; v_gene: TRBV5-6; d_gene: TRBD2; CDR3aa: CASSLVRGSTLETQYF; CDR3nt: TGTGCCAGCAGCCTGGTGCGGGGGTCTACCCTAGAGACCCAGTACTTC
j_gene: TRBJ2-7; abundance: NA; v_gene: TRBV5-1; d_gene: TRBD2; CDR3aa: CASSLAGLAGREQYF; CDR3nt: TGCGCCAGCAGCTTGGCGGGACTAGCGGGTAGGGAGCAGTACTTC
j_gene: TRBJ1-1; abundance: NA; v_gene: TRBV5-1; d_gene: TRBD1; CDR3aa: CASSLRQGSRTEAFF; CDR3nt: TGCGCCAGCAGCCTCAGACAGGGGAGTCGGACTGAAGCTTTCTTT
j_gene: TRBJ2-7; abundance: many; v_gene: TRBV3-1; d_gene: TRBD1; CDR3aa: CASSPDRGRTYEQYF; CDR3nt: TGTGCCAGCAGCCCCGACAGGGGAAGGACCTACGAGCAGTACTTC
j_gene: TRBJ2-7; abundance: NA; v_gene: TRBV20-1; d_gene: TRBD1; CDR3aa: CSASRDRYSYEQYF; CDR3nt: TGCAGTGCTAGCCGGGACAGGTACTCCTACGAGCAGTACTTC
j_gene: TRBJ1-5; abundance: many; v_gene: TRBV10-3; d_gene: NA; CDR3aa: CAISEPGADNQPQHF; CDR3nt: TGTGCCATCAGTGAGCCGGGGGCGGACAATCAGCCCCAGCATTTT
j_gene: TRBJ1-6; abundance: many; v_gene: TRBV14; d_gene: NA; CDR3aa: CASSQEGALGTPLHF; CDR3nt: TGTGCCAGCAGCCAAGAGGGGGCTCTCGGTACACCCCTCCACTTT
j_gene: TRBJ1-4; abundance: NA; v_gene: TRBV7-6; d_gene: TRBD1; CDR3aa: CASSQDRGSEKLIF; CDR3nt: TGTGCCAGCAGCCAAGACAGGGGTAGTGAAAAACTGATTTTT
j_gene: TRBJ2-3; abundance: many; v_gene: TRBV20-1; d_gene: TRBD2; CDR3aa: CSAPRGAGTDTQYF; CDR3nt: TGCAGTGCGCCGCGGGGGGCTGGCACAGATACGCAGTATTTT
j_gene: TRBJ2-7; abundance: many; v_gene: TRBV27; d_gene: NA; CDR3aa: CASCPGTGRYEQYF; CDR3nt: TGTGCCAGCTGTCCCGGGACGGGACGTTACGAGCAGTACTTC
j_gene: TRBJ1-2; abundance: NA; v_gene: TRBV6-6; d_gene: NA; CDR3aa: CASTLDTGGYTF; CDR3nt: TGTGCCAGCACCCTCGACACTGGTGGCTACACCTTC
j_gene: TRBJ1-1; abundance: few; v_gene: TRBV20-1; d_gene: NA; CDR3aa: CSARLGRVTEAFF; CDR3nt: TGCAGTGCTAGATTAGGCAGGGTCACTGAAGCTTTCTTT
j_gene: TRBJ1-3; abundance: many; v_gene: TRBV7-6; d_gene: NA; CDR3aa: CASSPSGSTSTIYF; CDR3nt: TGTGCCAGCAGCCCCAGCGGGAGCACGAGCACCATATATTTT
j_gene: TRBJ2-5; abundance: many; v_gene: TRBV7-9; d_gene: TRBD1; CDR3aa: CASSFDREETQYF; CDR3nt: TGTGCCAGCAGCTTTGACAGGGAAGAGACCCAGTACTTC
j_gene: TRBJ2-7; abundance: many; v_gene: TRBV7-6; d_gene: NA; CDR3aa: CASSQETGPGAYEQYF; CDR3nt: TGTGCCAGCAGCCAAGAGACAGGTCCAGGAGCCTACGAGCAGTACTTC
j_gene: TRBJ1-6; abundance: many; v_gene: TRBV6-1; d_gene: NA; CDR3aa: CASIQGDSPLHF; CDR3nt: TGTGCCAGCATACAGGGTGATTCACCCCTCCACTTT
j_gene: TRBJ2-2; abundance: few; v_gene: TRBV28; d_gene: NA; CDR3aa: CASASSAAGELFF; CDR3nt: TGTGCCAGCGCGAGTTCAGCCGCCGGGGAGCTGTTTTTT
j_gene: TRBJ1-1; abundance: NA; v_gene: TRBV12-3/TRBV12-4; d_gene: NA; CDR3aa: CAIGWGTDLTEAFF; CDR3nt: TGTGCCATCGGGTGGGGGACTGATTTAACTGAAGCTTTCTTT
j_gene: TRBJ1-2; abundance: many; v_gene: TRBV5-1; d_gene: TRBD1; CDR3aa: CASSSRLEAGGIGYGYTF; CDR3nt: TGCGCCAGCAGCTCCCGGCTTGAAGCAGGGGGCATCGGGTATGGCTACACCTTC
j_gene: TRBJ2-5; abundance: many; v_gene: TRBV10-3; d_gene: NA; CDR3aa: CASRDAETQYF; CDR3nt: TGTGCCTCCCGGGACGCCGAGACCCAGTACTTC
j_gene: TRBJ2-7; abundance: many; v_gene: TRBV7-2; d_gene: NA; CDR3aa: CASSLARSYSYEQYF; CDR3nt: TGTGCCAGCAGCTTAGCGCGTAGCTACTCCTACGAGCAGTACTTC
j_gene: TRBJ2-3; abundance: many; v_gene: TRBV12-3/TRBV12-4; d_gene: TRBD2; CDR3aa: CASSQRGPLSTQYF; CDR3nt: TGTGCCAGCAGCCAGCGGGGGCCCCTGAGTACGCAGTATTTT
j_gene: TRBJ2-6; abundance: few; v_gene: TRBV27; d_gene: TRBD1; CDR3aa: CASSLKDRGPGANVLTF; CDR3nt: TGTGCCAGCAGTTTAAAGGACAGGGGGCCTGGGGCCAACGTCCTGACTTTC
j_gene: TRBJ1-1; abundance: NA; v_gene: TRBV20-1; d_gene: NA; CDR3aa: CSASAGNTEAFF; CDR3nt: TGCAGTGCTAGCGCAGGCAACACTGAAGCTTTCTTT
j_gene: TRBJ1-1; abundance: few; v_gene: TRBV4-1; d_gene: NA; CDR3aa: CASSHGGGYLQNTEAFF; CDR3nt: TGCGCCAGCAGCCATGGTGGGGGGTATCTACAGAACACTGAAGCTTTCTTT
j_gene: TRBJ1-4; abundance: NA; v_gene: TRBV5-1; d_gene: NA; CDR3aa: CASSLDGDPYEKLFF; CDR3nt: TGCGCCAGCAGCTTGGACGGGGACCCATATGAAAAACTGTTTTTT
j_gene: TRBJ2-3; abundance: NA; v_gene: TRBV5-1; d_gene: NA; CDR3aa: CASSSGRQANTDTQYF; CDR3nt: TGCGCCAGCAGCTCTGGTCGGCAGGCGAACACAGATACGCAGTATTTT
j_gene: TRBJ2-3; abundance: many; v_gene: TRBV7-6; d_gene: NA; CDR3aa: CASSSRDTQYF; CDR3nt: TGTGCCAGCAGCTCAAGAGATACGCAGTATTTT
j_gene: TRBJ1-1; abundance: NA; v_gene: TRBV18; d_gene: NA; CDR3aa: CASSPPSVQNTEAFF; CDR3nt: TGTGCCAGCTCACCACCGAGCGTGCAGAACACTGAAGCTTTCTTT
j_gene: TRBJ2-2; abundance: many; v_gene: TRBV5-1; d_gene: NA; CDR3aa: CASRQSGGPNTGELFF; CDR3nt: TGCGCCAGCCGCCAGTCCGGGGGGCCGAACACCGGGGAGCTGTTTTTT
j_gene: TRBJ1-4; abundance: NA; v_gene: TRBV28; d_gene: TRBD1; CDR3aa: CASSSGQGREKLFF; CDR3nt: TGTGCCAGCAGTTCGGGACAGGGAAGGGAAAAACTGTTTTTT
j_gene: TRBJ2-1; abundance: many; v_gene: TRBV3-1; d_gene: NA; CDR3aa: CASSQPEQGREQFF; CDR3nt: TGTGCCAGCAGCCAGCCCGAACAGGGTCGGGAGCAGTTCTTC
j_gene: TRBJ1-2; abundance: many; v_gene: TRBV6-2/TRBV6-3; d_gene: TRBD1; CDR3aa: CATSDREIYGYTF; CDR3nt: TGTGCCACCTCCGACAGGGAAATCTATGGCTACACCTTC
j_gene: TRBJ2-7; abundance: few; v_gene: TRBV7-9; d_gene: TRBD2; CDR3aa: CASSPPGQRGTYEQYF; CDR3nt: TGTGCCAGCAGCCCGCCGGGTCAGCGGGGGACCTACGAGCAGTACTTC
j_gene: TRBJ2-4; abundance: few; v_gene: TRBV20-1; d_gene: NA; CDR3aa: CSARDQWGLAKNIQYF; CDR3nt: TGCAGTGCTAGAGATCAATGGGGGTTAGCCAAAAACATTCAGTACTTC
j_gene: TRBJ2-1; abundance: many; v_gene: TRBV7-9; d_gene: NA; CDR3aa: CASRPTGSNEQFF; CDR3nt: TGTGCCAGCAGACCGACCGGTTCAAATGAGCAGTTCTTC
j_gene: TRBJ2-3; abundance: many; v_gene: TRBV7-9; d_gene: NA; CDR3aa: CASSPSGLRTDTQYF; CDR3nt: TGTGCCAGCAGCCCAAGCGGGTTGCGCACAGATACGCAGTATTTT
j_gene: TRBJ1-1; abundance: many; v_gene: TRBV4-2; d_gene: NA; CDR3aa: CASRGAEAFF; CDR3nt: TGTGCCAGCAGAGGCGCTGAAGCTTTCTTT
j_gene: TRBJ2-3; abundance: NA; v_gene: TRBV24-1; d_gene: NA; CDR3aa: CATSDFGAGSDTQYF; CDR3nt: TGTGCCACCAGTGATTTTGGGGCAGGTTCGGATACGCAGTATTTT